This T cell receptor beta chain was obtained from a study of blood T cell repertoires in COVID-19. Method: immunoSEQ multiplex PCR; TCRdb's copy keeps in-frame clones and lacks some. The sample holds under 150,000 clones, around 89% seen once. The CDR3 has 13 residues. Germline CDR1 WNHNN, CDR2 SYGVQD (reference sequence). V lost 2 bases and J 3 bases, leaving 7 bases between the germline ends. Sequenced input: peripheral blood. The chain uses TRBV10-1 and TRBJ1-1; D ambiguous. The clonotype originates from an older woman with active COVID-19. In nucleotides, the CDR3 is TGCGCCAGCAGTGAGAAAGGAGACACTGAAGCTTTCTTT. This encodes CASSEKGDTEAFF.